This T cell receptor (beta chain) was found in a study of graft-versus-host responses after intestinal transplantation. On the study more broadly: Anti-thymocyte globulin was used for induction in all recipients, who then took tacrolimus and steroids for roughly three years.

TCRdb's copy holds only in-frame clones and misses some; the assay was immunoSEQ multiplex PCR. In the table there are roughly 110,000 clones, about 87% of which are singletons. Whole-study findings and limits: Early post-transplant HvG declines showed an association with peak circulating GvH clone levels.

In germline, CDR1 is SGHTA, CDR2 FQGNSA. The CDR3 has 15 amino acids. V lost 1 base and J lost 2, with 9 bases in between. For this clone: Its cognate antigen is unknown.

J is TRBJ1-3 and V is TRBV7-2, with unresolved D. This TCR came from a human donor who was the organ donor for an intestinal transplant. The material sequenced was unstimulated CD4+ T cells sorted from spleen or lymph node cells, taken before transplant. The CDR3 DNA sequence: TGTGCCAGCAGCTTAGTGAAGACACCTGGAAACACCATATATTTT. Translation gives CASSLVKTPGNTIYF.